This T cell receptor (beta chain) emerged from a study of lymphopenia after photon versus proton radiotherapy. Findings and limits, study-wide: In patients who died, overall survival fell as post-nadir TCR diversity dropped more. Survival link was tested only in deceased patients; proton benefit remains a possibility. Proton therapy kept repertoires fairly stable, unlike photons, which gained effector/memory cells. Post-nadir diversity loss with photons came from oligoclonal expansion, particularly CD8+ Temra cells.

Clones were sequenced by immunoSEQ multiplex PCR, and TCRdb holds only the in-frame ones, with some missing. Among 35,000 to 40,000 clones listed, more than 70% were seen once. Notes on this clone: No antigen is known for it.

Sequencing used peripheral blood, obtained from a patient treated with photon-based radiotherapy. This TCR was recovered from a man in his fifties or sixties with gastric cancer.

The CDR3 loop reads CASSPRTTLFSNEQFF. DNA of the CDR3: TGTGCCAGCAGCCCTAGGACTACACTTTTTAGCAATGAGCAGTTCTTC. The chain joins TRBV11-2 to TRBJ2-1; the D gene is possibly TRBD2 (6 bases). Trimming pared 5 bases from V and 6 bases from J, leaving 20 bases between. The germline CDR1 and CDR2 sequences are SGHAT and FQNNGV. The CDR3 runs 16 residues.